This TCR beta chain was identified during a study of early T cells in non-severe SARS-CoV-2 infection. Whole-study results and caveats: Private and CD4 specificities were missed by VDJdb matching, which favored anti-spike CD8 responses.

Attachment of unique molecular identifiers was made to individual cDNA molecules. TCRdb recomputed calls from the 5' RACE reads with MiXCR, one row per CDR3 protein. The data contain about 68,000 distinct CDR3 sequences, 12% of them singletons. This clonotype occurred a few times. The target antigen is unknown. From germline, CDR1 is SNHLY and CDR2 FYNNEI. The junction had 7 bases not matched to a gene; V was cut back by 5 bases and J by 2 bases. This CDR3 is 15 amino acids long. Sequencing was performed on whole blood. The receptor was isolated from an adult who was a healthcare worker with PCR-confirmed SARS-CoV-2 infection or an uninfected control (not recorded which). The rearrangement links TRBV2 to TRBJ2-3, with 7 bases lining up with TRBD1. CDR3 in DNA: TGTGCCAGCAGTTTCCGGGACAGTAACACAGATACGCAGTATTTT. Its translation is CASSFRDSNTDTQYF.